This T cell receptor beta chain was obtained from a study of shared clonotypes between healthy human individuals. At the level of the study: Three CD4 naive, three CD4 memory, two CD8 naive and one CD8 memory plate were used per donor.

Profiled with immunoSEQ multiplex PCR; TCRdb holds only in-frame clones, not every one. The data hold about 2,100,000 clones, with about 92% observed a single time. The V end was cut by 4 bases, the J end by 3 bases, with 15 bases between. CDR1 is SEHNR and CDR2 is FQNEAQ in the germline V gene (reference sequence). The CDR3 runs to 15 residues. Selected positively for CCR7 and CD45RO-negative, naive CD8 cells excluded terminally differentiated effector memory CD45RA+ cells. This TCR derives from a man between 18 and 29 years old in good health. Some clones in this sample may be carry-over from other donors' samples. Sample: naive CD8+ T cells from PBMCs. The rearrangement uses TRBV7-9 and TRBJ2-5; D is tentatively TRBD1 or TRBD2 (5 bases each). The CDR3 DNA sequence: TGTGCCAGCAGCTCCCGGGACCGCCTAGAAGAGACCCAGTACTTC. Encoded protein: CASSSRDRLEETQYF.